Below, 27 T cell receptor beta chains from the same sample are listed, as sequenced in a study of blood T cell repertoires in COVID-19. The protocol was immunoSEQ multiplex PCR, while the TCRdb copy is restricted to in-frame clones and leaves out a portion. This table has under 350,000 clones, around nine tenths appearing once. Material: peripheral blood. Receptor source: a man between 50 and 59 years old with acute or convalescent COVID-19.

The rearrangement uses TRBV27 and TRBJ1-5; D is unresolved. CDR3 size: 15 residues. The germline V gene encodes CDR1 MNHEY and CDR2 SMNVEV (reference sequence). The V end lost 2 bases, the J end lost 4 bases, and 12 bases lay between the germline ends. DNA for the CDR3: TGTGCCAGCAGTTTAATGGGAGCCTCTAATCAGCCCCAGCATTTT. Translation: CASSLMGASNQPQHF.

The chain combines TRBV28 with TRBJ2-1; D not resolved. The CDR3 loop spans 12 amino acids. V gave up 3 bases and J gave up 3 bases, with 3 bases separating them. In germline, CDR1 is MDHEN, CDR2 SYDVKM. CDR3 sequence: CASSFYYNEQFF. For the CDR3, the DNA is TGTGCCAGCAGTTTCTACTACAATGAGCAGTTCTTC.

Worth noting for this clone: Other DNA sequences of this sample code for an identical CDR3. This rearrangement joins TRBV5-1 to TRBJ1-5; D not certain. With 4 bases removed from V and 6 bases from J, the gap between germline ends came to 8 bases. CDR1 and CDR2 from the germline V gene are SGHRS and YFSETQ. The CDR3 is made up of 12 amino acids. The CDR3 region is CASSPEGQPQHF. In nucleotides, the CDR3 is TGCGCCAGCAGCCCCGAGGGTCAGCCCCAGCATTTT.

The chain carries TRBV3-1 (or the pseudogene TRBV3-2) and TRBJ1-6; weak D call: TRBD1 (5 bases). This CDR3 has 12 residues. Germline V gene lookup returns CDR1 LGHDT and CDR2 YNNKEL (reference sequence). V was shortened by 5 bases and J by 14 bases, with 13 bases between the two germline ends. DNA for the CDR3: TGTGCCAGCAGCTCAACGCAGGGAACCCTCCACTTT. This translates into CASSSTQGTLHF.

This clone was found once. The chain is built from TRBV6-5 and TRBJ1-2, with 7 bases lining up with TRBD1. CDR3 length equals 14 residues. Per the germline V gene, CDR1 is MNHEY and CDR2 is SVGAGI. Trimming cost V 4 bases and J 5 bases; bases outside gene matches: 7. The CDR3 region has the DNA TGTGCCAGCAGTTTATCCGGGACAGCTTATGGCTACACCTTC. Translation gives CASSLSGTAYGYTF.

J is TRBJ1-1 and V is TRBV15; D ambiguous. The germline V gene encodes CDR1 LNHNV and CDR2 YYDKDF (reference sequence). The ends were cut back, 4 bases at V and 7 bases at J, with 19 bases in the middle. This CDR3 has 15 amino acids. Written as DNA, the CDR3 is TGTGCCACCAGCACCGGATCGGGGTCAGAGAATGAAGCTTTCTTT. Its translation: CATSTGSGSENEAFF.

This rearrangement joins TRBV30 to TRBJ1-3; D is unresolved. Trimming took 4 bases from V and 0 from J, leaving 7 bases between them. Looked up from germline, CDR1 is GTSNPN and CDR2 is SVGIG (reference sequence). The CDR3 totals 13 residues. The CDR3 DNA follows: TGTGCCTGGACTCTTAGCTCTGGAAACACCATATATTTT. Protein product: CAWTLSSGNTIYF.

This rearrangement joins TRBV19 to TRBJ1-1; D is perhaps TRBD1 (6 bases). Germline V CDR1 and CDR2: LNHDA, SQIVND (reference sequence). V lost 5 bases and J lost 4, with 14 bases in between. The CDR3 extends over 14 amino acids. The CDR3 region has the DNA TGTGCCAGTAGTTGGACGACAGGCAGCACTGAAGCTTTCTTT. It translates to CASSWTTGSTEAFF.

This chain uses TRBV30 with TRBJ2-2; D perhaps matches TRBD2 (7 bases). From germline, CDR1 is GTSNPN and CDR2 SVGIG (reference sequence). Between the trimmed V and J ends, which lost 2 bases and 7 bases, there was a span of 23 bases. The CDR3 is 17 amino acids. The CDR3 is CAWSPPPGGGSSGELFF. DNA of the CDR3: TGTGCCTGGAGTCCCCCTCCGGGGGGCGGTTCGAGCGGGGAGCTGTTTTTT.

This sequence joins TRBV7-2 and TRBJ1-4; TRBD1 aligns across 7 bases. V dropped 3 bases and J dropped 6; count of bases not matched to a gene: 7. Germline CDR1 reads SGHTA; CDR2 reads FQGNSA. The CDR3 extends over 15 amino acids. CDR3: CASSFWDSFYEKLFF. The CDR3 DNA sequence: TGTGCCAGCAGCTTTTGGGACAGCTTTTATGAAAAACTGTTTTTT.

This sequence joins TRBV5-4 and TRBJ1-4, with TRBD1 matching 10 bases. Per the germline V gene, CDR1 is SGHNT and CDR2 is YYREEE (reference sequence). Trimming took 1 base from V and 10 from J; bases not matched to a gene: 10. This CDR3 is 16 amino acids long. The CDR3 nucleotides read TGTGCCAGCAGCTTGTTCTCCGGGACAGGGGTTGGAAAACTGTTTTTT. It yields the protein CASSLFSGTGVGKLFF. The full variable domain, completed using reference TRBV5-4 and TRBJ1-4, is ETGVTQSPTHLIKTRGQQVTLRCSSQSGHNTVSWYQQALGQGPQFIFQYYREEENGRGNFPPRFSGLQFPNYSSELNVNALELDDSALYLCASSLFSGTGVGKLFFGSGTQLSVL.

V gene TRBV5-1 combines with J gene TRBJ2-1; tentative D call: TRBD2 (7 bases). Trimming left V 0 bases short and J 4 bases short, with 11 bases between. The CDR3 covers 15 residues. CDR1 SGHRS and CDR2 YFSETQ come from the germline V gene. For the CDR3, the DNA is TGCGCCAGCAGCTTGGTAGGGGGGGCTTACAATGAGCAGTTCTTC. This encodes CASSLVGGAYNEQFF.

The rearrangement joins TRBV7-9 to TRBJ1-1; TRBD1 agrees at 10 bases. Germline lookup yields CDR1 SEHNR and CDR2 FQNEAQ (reference sequence). The CDR3 is 13 residues long. Trimming took 6 bases from V and 4 from J; bases not matched to a gene: 2. CDR3 residues: CASRGTGVTEAFF. CDR3 DNA sequence: TGTGCCAGCAGGGGGACAGGGGTCACTGAAGCTTTCTTT.

This chain links TRBV19 with TRBJ1-5; perhaps TRBD1 as D (6 bases). Between the trimmed V and J ends, which lost 6 bases and 6 bases, there was a span of 12 bases. This CDR3 contains 13 residues. Germline assignment: CDR1 LNHDA and CDR2 SQIVND (reference sequence). CDR3 DNA sequence: TGTGCCAGTAGCCCAGGGGTGGGTCAGCCCCAGCATTTT. Translating it yields CASSPGVGQPQHF.

The V and J genes are TRBV5-6 and TRBJ2-7, with 12 bases that match TRBD2. Per the germline V gene, CDR1 is SGHDT and CDR2 is YYEEEE. This CDR3 has 16 residues. The V and J ends lost 3 bases and 1 base, in that order; junction bases with no gene match: 5. The CDR3 here is CASSSGLAGRSYEQYF. The DNA of the CDR3 is TGTGCCAGCAGCTCAGGACTAGCGGGGAGGTCCTACGAGCAGTACTTC.

This clone has a single count. V is TRBV3-1 (or the pseudogene TRBV3-2) and J is TRBJ1-1; no reliable D call. The CDR3 extends over 17 amino acids. V dropped 0 bases and J dropped 1 base, with 15 bases sitting between them. The germline gives CDR1 LGHDT, CDR2 YNNKEL (reference sequence). The CDR3 DNA reads TGTGCCAGCAGCCAAGACCCCTCGAGGTCGGGGAACACTGAAGCTTTCTTT. Translated: CASSQDPSRSGNTEAFF.

The chain recombines TRBV6-5 with TRBJ1-1; D unclear. V dropped 6 bases and J dropped 1 base, with 12 bases sitting between them. The CDR3 totals 14 residues. CDR1 MNHEY and CDR2 SVGAGI come from the germline V gene. The CDR3 sequence: CASSVVAGNTEAFF. The CDR3 region has the DNA TGTGCCAGCAGCGTCGTGGCAGGGAACACTGAAGCTTTCTTT.

V usage is TRBV4-1 and J usage is TRBJ2-1; 11 bases are shared with TRBD2. The CDR3 covers 18 residues. Germline CDR1 is MGHRA and CDR2 is YSYEKL. Unmatched junction bases numbered 7, after V lost 0 bases and J lost 3 bases. The CDR3 nucleotides read TGCGCCAGCAGCCAAGAAGATAGCGGGGGGGCCCTCTACAATGAGCAGTTCTTC. Its protein is CASSQEDSGGALYNEQFF.

The DNA for the CDR3 is TGTGCCAGTCTCCCCCGGGCCAGGCGGACAGGGAACACTGAAGCTTTCTTT. Amino acid sequence: CASLPRARRTGNTEAFF. The chain couples TRBV19 to TRBJ1-1; TRBD1 matches at 7 bases. This CDR3 has 17 residues. Germline V gene lookup returns CDR1 LNHDA and CDR2 SQIVND (reference sequence). V lost 8 bases, J lost 1 base, and 16 bases stayed unmatched.

The gene calls are TRBV12-2 and TRBJ1-1. TRBV12-2 is a listed pseudogene. The CDR3 has 16 residues. For the CDR3, the DNA is TGTGCAAGTCGCCAAAACACTACATGGATGCACACTGAAGCTTTCTTT. Its translation is CASRQNTTWMHTEAFF.

The CDR3 sequence: CASSLDARSHGYTF. The CDR3 DNA follows: TGTGCCAGCAGCTTAGACGCCAGGTCACATGGCTACACCTTC. The chain carries TRBV7-9 and TRBJ1-2; no definite D call. This CDR3 has 14 amino acids. Germline V gene sequence: CDR1 SEHNR, CDR2 FQNEAQ (reference sequence). The germline V and J ends were trimmed by 1 base and 6 bases, with 12 bases remaining between them.

The gene calls are TRBV12-3 or TRBV12-4 and TRBJ1-5, with D possibly TRBD1 on 6 matching bases. The CDR3 covers 13 residues. V was shortened by 6 bases and J by 7 bases, with 13 bases between the two germline ends. CDR3 in DNA: TGTGCCAGCAGCGACAGGTGGGGCCAGCCCCAGCATTTT. Protein product: CASSDRWGQPQHF.

The chain is built from TRBV5-4 and TRBJ1-1; D may be TRBD1 (6 bases). The CDR3 consists of 15 residues. CDR1 is SGHNT and CDR2 is YYREEE in the germline V gene (reference sequence). Trimming removed 0 bases at V and 7 bases at J, with 16 bases between. The CDR3 DNA sequence: TGTGCCAGCAGCTTGGATCTACAGGGATCCGATGAAGCTTTCTTT. It yields the protein CASSLDLQGSDEAFF.

The genes are TRBV3-1 (or the pseudogene TRBV3-2) and TRBJ1-5; tentative D call: TRBD1 (5 bases). The germline V gene has CDR1 LGHDT and CDR2 YNNKEL (reference sequence). The CDR3 consists of 15 residues. The V and J ends lost 1 base and 6 bases respectively, with 13 bases between them. CDR3 in amino acids: CASSQGAMGGQPQHF. CDR3 nucleotide sequence: TGTGCCAGCAGCCAAGGGGCCATGGGGGGTCAGCCCCAGCATTTT.

The chain couples TRBV2 to TRBJ2-6, with D possibly matching TRBD2 (6 bases). Germline V gene data show CDR1 as SNHLY and CDR2 as FYNNEI. The CDR3 has 16 residues. V shed 7 bases and J shed 0 bases, with 13 bases lying between them. The CDR3 here is CASTGTSNSGANVLTF. In DNA, the CDR3 is TGTGCCAGCACCGGAACTAGCAACTCTGGGGCCAACGTCCTGACTTTC.

The chain has TRBV7-9 and TRBJ2-5; tentative D call: TRBD1 (6 bases). The V end was cut by 7 bases, the J end by 5 bases, with 14 bases between. CDR1 and CDR2 from the germline V gene are SEHNR and FQNEAQ (reference sequence). This CDR3 is 13 amino acids long. Here the CDR3 reads CASTRHRDETQYF. The CDR3 region has the DNA TGTGCCAGCACCCGCCACAGGGATGAGACCCAGTACTTC.

This clone was detected a few times. The V gene is TRBV5-6, the J gene TRBJ1-4, with D unclear. The CDR3 runs to 15 residues. V shed 4 bases and J shed 0 bases, with 10 bases lying between them. Looked up from germline, CDR1 is SGHDT and CDR2 is YYEEEE. CDR3 sequence (DNA): TGTGCCAGCAGCGAATACGGTGCAACTAATGAAAAACTGTTTTTT. Amino acid sequence: CASSEYGATNEKLFF. The complete variable domain, with remaining parts taken from reference TRBV5-6 and TRBJ1-4, reads DAGVTQSPTHLIKTRGQQVTLRCSPKSGHDTVSWYQQALGQGPQFIFQYYEEEERQRGNFPDRFSGHQFPNYSSELNVNALLLGDSALYLCASSEYGATNEKLFFGSGTQLSVL.